Listed here is a single TCR beta chain. This clonotype was observed a handful of times. What antigen it recognizes has not been identified. Base quality data are lacking; no much larger clone is found one base away. Cut back by 1 base and 7 bases, the V and J ends lie 9 bases apart. The CDR3 has 13 amino acids, counting the end cysteine and phenylalanine. The DNA shown is the 39-base CDR3, in frame from base 1. According to the germline V gene (reference sequence), CDR1 reads SGHNT and CDR2 reads YYREEE. The data stem from a study of T-cell memory formation after mild COVID-19 (dated by TCRdb to the early 2020s). At the level of the whole study: TCR sequence clusters from the two donors were found to be largely donor specific. In a couple of donors, T-cell clones that expanded and contracted after mild COVID-19 were followed by sequencing TCRalpha and TCRbeta repertoires longitudinally. Two young, previously healthy adult volunteers, one female and one male, were included in the cohort.

Ficoll-Paque density gradient centrifugation was the method used to isolate PBMCs. Instrument used: Illumina NovaSeq 6000. TCRalpha and TCRbeta cDNA libraries were built by 5'RACE with constant-segment primers, adding sample barcodes and unique molecular identifiers. RNA was extracted from every sample with Trizol reagent. The libraries were amplified in two PCR steps, and the second step added a second sample barcode and Illumina TruSeq adapters. Sequencing of the libraries was done on an Illumina NovaSeq, producing 2 x 150 bp paired-end reads. Per the authors' processing: Demultiplexing of reads and collapsing into UMI-guided consensus sequences were performed with migec v1.2.7. With mixcr v2.1.11, UMI consensuses were aligned to TRA and TRB V and J templates and assembled into clonotypes. Expanded or contracted clonotypes were those called significant by both edgeR and NoisET, with noise models trained on biological replicates. edgeR calls used a false discovery rate-adjusted p below 0.01 and a log2 fold-change threshold of 1. As an exploratory analysis of dynamics, max-normalized trajectories of the 1000 most abundant clonotypes were examined by PCA with hierarchical clustering. Each responding clone was given a CD4 or CD8 phenotype based on the CD4+ and CD8+ repertoires, which had been sequenced separately. The raw public data were reprocessed by TCRdb itself: fastp quality trimming at Q25, MiXCR clonotype calling, in-frame beta chains only. CDR3 protein sequences are deduplicated, and each keeps its most common genes and DNA. The V and J calls follow TCRdb's processing rather than the paper's. A total of around 300,000 distinct CDR3 sequences appear in this sample, 10% to 15% of them only once. About a fifth of the sample rests with the top ten.

The paper as a whole reports these results and caveats: The second-wave clones that peaked on day 37 were not confirmed to be SARS-CoV-2 specific. Balanced CD4/CD8 phenotypes were observed for clones contracting from day 15 to 85, whereas a bias towards CD4+ was observed for a second wave of clones expanding from day 15 to 37. Contracting CD4+ clones were found mainly in CM and EM memory subsets, while CD8+ clones were enriched in EMRA. Some responding clones were found in pre-infection memory, which suggests that pre-existing cross-reactive memory T cells took part in the SARS-CoV-2 response. Only two mild cases were covered by the study, and larger cohorts that include severe cases with pre-infection samples were considered necessary.

Recombination connected TRBV5-4 to TRBJ2-1; too little of a D gene remains to name it. This clonotype was obtained from a man aged 18 to 29 who had mild COVID-19 (a few samples of this study predate the infection). The sample titles of this study are shuffled in the database, so cell type and time point are left out; the donor was told from shared clones. The sample taken for sequencing was PBMCs or a T cell subset sorted from them (not recorded which). The CDR3 in this case is CASSLKEKNEQFF. The DNA is TGTGCCAGCAGCTTGAAAGAAAAAAATGAGCAGTTCTTC.